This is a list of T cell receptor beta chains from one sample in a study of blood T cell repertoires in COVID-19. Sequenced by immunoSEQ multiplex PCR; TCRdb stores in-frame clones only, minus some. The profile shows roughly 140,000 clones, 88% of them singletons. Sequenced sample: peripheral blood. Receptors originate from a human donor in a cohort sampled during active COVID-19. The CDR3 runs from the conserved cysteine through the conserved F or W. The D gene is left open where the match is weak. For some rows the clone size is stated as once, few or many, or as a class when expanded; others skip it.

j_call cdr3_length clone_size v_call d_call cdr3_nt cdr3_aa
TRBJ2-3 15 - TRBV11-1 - TGTGCCAGCAGCTTATATCTCCGGGTGACAGATACGCAGTATTTT CASSLYLRVTDTQYF
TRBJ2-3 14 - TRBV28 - TGTGCCAGCAGTCTCCCCCCTCTCACAGATACGCAGTATTTT CASSLPPLTDTQYF
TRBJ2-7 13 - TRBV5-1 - TGCGCCAGCAGCTTGCGGAGCGCCTACGAGCAGTACTTC CASSLRSAYEQYF
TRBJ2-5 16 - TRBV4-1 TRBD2 TGCGCCAGCAGCCCGGATACCGGGGGGTTCCAAGAGACCCAGTACTTC CASSPDTGGFQETQYF
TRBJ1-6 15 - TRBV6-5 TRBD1 TGTGCCAGCAGTCTTGGACAGGGCCTTAATTCACCCCTCCACTTT CASSLGQGLNSPLHF
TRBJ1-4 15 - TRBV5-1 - TGCGCCAGCAGCTTGGTAGACAGCCGCAGGGAAAAACTGTTTTTT CASSLVDSRREKLFF
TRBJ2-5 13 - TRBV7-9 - TGTGCCAGCAGCTTATACAGCCAAGAGACCCAGTACTTC CASSLYSQETQYF
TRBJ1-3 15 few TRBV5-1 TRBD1 TGCGCCAGCAGCTCGCAGGGGGAAAGCGGAAACACCATATATTTT CASSSQGESGNTIYF
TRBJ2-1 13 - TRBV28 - TGTGCCAGCAGTTTCCCCAACTCGATTGAGCAGTTCTTC CASSFPNSIEQFF
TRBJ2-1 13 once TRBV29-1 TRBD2 TGCAGCGGGGGGACTAGCGGGAGGGTTGGGCAGTTCTTC CSGGTSGRVGQFF
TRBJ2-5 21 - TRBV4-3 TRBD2 TGCGCCAGCAGCCAAGATTGGCCCATGGGTCGACTAGCGGGTATACAAGAGACCCAGTACTTC CASSQDWPMGRLAGIQETQYF
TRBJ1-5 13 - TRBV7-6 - TGTGCCAGCAGCCCGGACAGTAATCAGCCCCAGCATTTT CASSPDSNQPQHF
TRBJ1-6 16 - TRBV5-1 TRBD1 TGCGCCAGCAGGCTTAACAGGGGCGTTACAGTTTCACCCCTCCACTTT CASRLNRGVTVSPLHF
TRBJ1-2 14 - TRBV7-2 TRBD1 TGTGCCAGCAGCCCGACAGGGGAGGACTATGGCTACACCTTC CASSPTGEDYGYTF
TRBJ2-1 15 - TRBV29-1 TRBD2 TGCAGCGGGGGACCGCGGGAGAACTCCTACAATGAGCAGTTCTTC CSGGPRENSYNEQFF
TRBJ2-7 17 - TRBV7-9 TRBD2 TGTGCCAGCAGCTTAGCAGTAAGCGGGGGGGCCCAGAACGAGCAGTACTTC CASSLAVSGGAQNEQYF
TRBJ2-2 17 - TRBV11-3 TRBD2 TGTGCCAGCAGCTCCCCCGGACTAGCGGGGGGGACCGGGGAGCTGTTTTTT CASSSPGLAGGTGELFF
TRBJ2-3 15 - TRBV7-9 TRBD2 TGTGCCAGCAGCTTATTAGCGGGGCCCACAGATACGCAGTATTTT CASSLLAGPTDTQYF
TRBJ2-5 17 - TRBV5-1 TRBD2 TGCGCCAGCAGCTTGGCGGGACTAGCGGGGTCCCAAGAGACCCAGTACTTC CASSLAGLAGSQETQYF
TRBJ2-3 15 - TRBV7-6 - TGTGCCAGCAGCCAAAGGACAGCGGTCACAGATACGCAGTATTTT CASSQRTAVTDTQYF
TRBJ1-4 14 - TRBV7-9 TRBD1 TGTGCCAGCAGCTTGACAGGGTTTAATGAAAAACTGTTTTTT CASSLTGFNEKLFF
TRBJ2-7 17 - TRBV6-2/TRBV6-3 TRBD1 TGTGCCAGCAGTAGGACAGGGAGACGGGACCCTGCCTACGAGCAGTACTTC CASSRTGRRDPAYEQYF
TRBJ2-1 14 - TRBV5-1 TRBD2 TGCGCCAGCAGCTTGGTTCAGGGAGGGAATGAGCAGTTCTTC CASSLVQGGNEQFF
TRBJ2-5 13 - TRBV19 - TGTGCCAGTAGTACCCTACAGGGAGAGACCCAGTACTTC CASSTLQGETQYF
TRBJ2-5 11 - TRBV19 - TGTGCCAGTAGTACCAGGGAGACCCAGTACTTC CASSTRETQYF
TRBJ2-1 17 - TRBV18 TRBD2 TGTGCCAGCTCACCACGGTTACTAGCGGGAGGGTACAATGAGCAGTTCTTC CASSPRLLAGGYNEQFF
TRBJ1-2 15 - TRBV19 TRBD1 TGTGCCAGTAGTATCTTTGCAGGGGGGAACTATGGCTACACCTTC CASSIFAGGNYGYTF
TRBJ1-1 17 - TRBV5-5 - TGTGCCAGCAGCTTGGAGTCCGGGAGGGGAACGGGGACTGAAGCTTTCTTT CASSLESGRGTGTEAFF
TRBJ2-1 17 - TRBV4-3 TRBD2 TGCGCCAGCAGCCAAGAAGCGGCTAGCGGGAGGGTTAATGAGCAGTTCTTC CASSQEAASGRVNEQFF
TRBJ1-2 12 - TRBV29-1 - TGCAGCGTTATCGACAGTAACTATGGCTACACCTTC CSVIDSNYGYTF
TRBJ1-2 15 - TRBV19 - TGTGCCAGTAGTTCTCGCCCCAGGGGAAGGGATGGCTACACCTTC CASSSRPRGRDGYTF
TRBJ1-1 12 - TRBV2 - TGTGCCAGCAGCTTAAGGCAGGTTCAAGCTTTCTTT CASSLRQVQAFF
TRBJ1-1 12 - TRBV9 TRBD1 TGTGCCAGCAGCGGGGACAGGGGAGAAGCTTTCTTT CASSGDRGEAFF
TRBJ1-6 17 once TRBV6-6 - TGTGCCAGCAGTCCTCACCCACCGCGGCGGGGTAATTCACCCCTCCACTTT CASSPHPPRRGNSPLHF
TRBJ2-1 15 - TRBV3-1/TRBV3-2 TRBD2 TGTGCCAGCAGCCAAGATCTAGCGGCATACAATGAGCAGTTCTTC CASSQDLAAYNEQFF
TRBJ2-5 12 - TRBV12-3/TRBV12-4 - TGTGCCCCGCAGCCAGGGGCGGAGACCCAGTACTTC CAPQPGAETQYF